These 26 T cell receptor beta chains were all obtained from the same sample, sequenced in a study of blood T cell repertoires in COVID-19. Clones were read by immunoSEQ multiplex PCR, and TCRdb kept only the in-frame ones, dropping some. The sample shows a few hundred thousand clones, approximately 90% of them seen only once. Sequenced material: PBMCs or T cells enriched from blood (not recorded which). Receptor source: a man aged 30 to 39 who had recovered from COVID-19.

This chain links TRBV7-9 with TRBJ1-2; D gene ambiguous. The germline gives CDR1 SEHNR, CDR2 FQNEAQ (reference sequence). Trimming took 3 bases from V and 4 from J, leaving 12 bases between them. The CDR3 contains 14 residues. The CDR3 spells CASSFVGQVYGYTF. The CDR3 DNA sequence: TGTGCCAGCAGCTTTGTCGGCCAGGTCTATGGCTACACCTTC.

The chain couples TRBV14 to TRBJ2-2; D unclear. CDR1 and CDR2 from the germline V gene are SGHDN and FVKESK. The CDR3 is 17 residues long. V lost 2 bases and J 5 bases, leaving 18 bases between the germline ends. In DNA, the CDR3 is TGTGCCAGCAGCCAACAGGTTCGGCTGCAGATAACCGGGGAGCTGTTTTTT. Its protein product is CASSQQVRLQITGELFF.

The J gene is TRBJ2-5, the V gene TRBV5-4; 8 bases are a match to TRBD2. This CDR3 has 17 residues. The V and J ends lost 2 bases and 5 bases, in that order; junction bases with no gene match: 14. Per germline, CDR1 SGHNT and CDR2 YYREEE (reference sequence). The CDR3 DNA follows: TGTGCCAGCAGCTTTGGCGGCGGGGGGCAAGGGGGGGAGACCCAGTACTTC. Translated, it gives CASSFGGGGQGGETQYF.

The gene calls are TRBV7-8 and TRBJ2-7; TRBD1 is a possible D gene (6 bases). The ends were cut back, 1 base at V and 6 bases at J, with 10 bases in the middle. Germline loops: CDR1 SGHVS, CDR2 FQNEAQ. The CDR3 has 13 amino acids. CDR3 DNA sequence: TGTGCCAGCAGCTTAGAGGGCAGGGGCGAGCAGTACTTC. Its translation is CASSLEGRGEQYF.

The gene calls are TRBV20-1 and TRBJ2-1, with 8 bases aligning to TRBD2. The CDR3 loop spans 17 amino acids. Per the germline V gene, CDR1 is DFQATT and CDR2 is SNEGSKA (reference sequence). V was clipped by 3 bases and J by 7 bases; unmatched bases: 17. CDR3 residues: CSASENRRIAGRNEQFF. The CDR3 nucleotides are TGCAGTGCTAGTGAAAATAGAAGGATAGCGGGAAGAAATGAGCAGTTCTTC.

This clone was observed a handful of times. The V and J genes are TRBV15 and TRBJ2-1; TRBD2 agrees at 8 bases. The CDR3 contains 16 residues. After removal of 1 base from V and 8 bases from J, the junction contained 10 bases not matched to a gene. Germline V CDR1 and CDR2: LNHNV, YYDKDF (reference sequence). CDR3 nucleotide sequence: TGTGCCACCAGCAGAGGAGCGGGGGCGGGGAGGGATGAGCAGTTCTTC. Its protein product is CATSRGAGAGRDEQFF.

J is TRBJ2-1 and V is TRBV30; a weak D match, TRBD1 (5 bases). The ends were cut back, 3 bases at V and 9 bases at J, with 18 bases in the middle. CDR3 length: 14 amino acids. Looked up from germline, CDR1 is GTSNPN and CDR2 is SVGIG (reference sequence). The CDR3 DNA reads as TGTGCCTGGAGGGGAAGAGCCAGGGTGGCTGAGCAGTTCTTC. Amino acid sequence: CAWRGRARVAEQFF.

V gene TRBV27 combines with J gene TRBJ1-5; maybe TRBD1 (5 bases). Trimming took off 3 bases at V and 3 bases at J, with 9 bases between the two ends. CDR3 length: 14 amino acids. Per the germline V gene, CDR1 is MNHEY and CDR2 is SMNVEV (reference sequence). The CDR3: CASSLGQPNQPQHF. CDR3 coding DNA: TGTGCCAGCAGTTTGGGGCAACCCAATCAGCCCCAGCATTTT.

The chain uses TRBV7-2 and TRBJ2-7; maybe TRBD1 (5 bases). The CDR3 has 14 residues. Germline V lookup: CDR1 SGHTA, CDR2 FQGNSA. V shed 1 base and J shed 7 bases, with 14 bases lying between them. CDR3 DNA sequence: TGTGCCAGCAGCTTAGAGGCAGGGTTGGGGGAGCAGTACTTC. It encodes CASSLEAGLGEQYF.

This sequence joins TRBV4-2 and TRBJ1-4, with D possibly TRBD1 on 5 matching bases. V dropped 1 base and J dropped 4 bases, with 10 bases sitting between them. The CDR3 covers 15 residues. From germline, CDR1 is LGHNA and CDR2 YNFKEQ. The CDR3 region has the DNA TGTGCCAGCAGCCAAGTCAGGGAAGTTAATGAAAAACTGTTTTTT. Protein: CASSQVREVNEKLFF.

The chain links TRBV7-2 to TRBJ2-1, with D perhaps TRBD2 (5 bases). The CDR3 runs 15 residues. Germline V CDR1 and CDR2: SGHTA, FQGNSA. Trimming took 0 bases from V and 1 from J, leaving 7 bases between them. The CDR3 sequence is CASSLAEGSYNEQFF. The CDR3 region has the DNA TGTGCCAGCAGCTTAGCCGAGGGTTCCTACAATGAGCAGTTCTTC.

J is TRBJ2-7 and V is TRBV5-1; tentative D call: TRBD2 (7 bases). The germline V and J ends were trimmed by 6 bases and 5 bases, with 15 bases remaining between them. Germline lookup yields CDR1 SGHRS and CDR2 YFSETQ. The CDR3 totals 13 residues. CDR3 amino acids: CASMVGGGHEQYF. CDR3 sequence (DNA): TGCGCCAGCATGGTGGGCGGGGGCCACGAGCAGTACTTC.

The chain has TRBV28 and TRBJ1-1, with a possible D match to TRBD1 (5 bases). The V and J ends lost 6 bases and 5 bases respectively, with 19 bases between them. Germline CDR1 is MDHEN and CDR2 is SYDVKM. The CDR3 runs 15 residues. The CDR3 DNA reads as TGTGCCAGCAGCCAAGGCGGTCAGGGTAGTACTGAAGCTTTCTTT. As protein: CASSQGGQGSTEAFF.

The gene calls are TRBV30 and TRBJ2-5; TRBD2 is a possible D gene (6 bases). This CDR3 is 12 amino acids long. V was shortened by 3 bases and J by 4 bases, with 9 bases between the two germline ends. Per germline, CDR1 GTSNPN and CDR2 SVGIG (reference sequence). The CDR3 bases are TGTGCCTGGAGCGGGAGTGGAGAGACCCAGTACTTC. Translating it yields CAWSGSGETQYF.

This clone was detected only once. The V call is TRBV6-4, the J call TRBJ2-3; 11 bases agree with TRBD2. The CDR3 has 15 residues. Trimming cost V 2 bases and J 4 bases; bases outside gene matches: 2. Per germline, CDR1 MRHNA and CDR2 SNTAGT. CDR3 sequence reads: CASSDGTSGSDTQYF. Written as DNA, the CDR3 is TGTGCCAGCAGTGACGGGACTAGCGGATCAGATACGCAGTATTTT.

This sequence joins TRBV30 and TRBJ1-4; D is unresolved. The germline V gene encodes CDR1 GTSNPN and CDR2 SVGIG (reference sequence). The CDR3 spans 15 residues. Trimming shortened V by 0 bases and J by 8 bases, and 16 bases separated the two germline ends. The CDR3 reads CAWSVRPRVREKLFF. Here the CDR3 DNA reads TGTGCCTGGAGTGTCCGTCCGAGGGTTAGGGAAAAACTGTTTTTT.

The chain joins TRBV29-1 to TRBJ2-7, with TRBD2 matching 8 bases. Germline V gene data show CDR1 as SQVTM and CDR2 as ANQGSEA. With V trimmed by 6 bases and J by 5 bases, 15 bases remained unmatched. CDR3 length: 15 residues. DNA of the CDR3: TGCAGCGTCCAAGAGTCTGGCGGGAGGTGGGACGAGCAGTACTTC. This gives the protein CSVQESGGRWDEQYF.

The chain carries TRBV24-1 and TRBJ1-2; 7 bases agree with TRBD1. Germline V gene sequence: CDR1 KGHDR, CDR2 SFDVKD. The junction had 5 bases not matched to a gene; V was cut back by 4 bases and J by 4 bases. The CDR3 contains 14 residues. The CDR3 nucleotides read TGTGCCACCAGTGAGCCGACAGGGCGCTATGGCTACACCTTC. Its protein product is CATSEPTGRYGYTF.

The rearrangement links TRBV10-2 to TRBJ2-7; tentatively, D is TRBD2 (5 bases). The V gene's germline CDR1 is WSHSY and CDR2 SAAADI. V shed 3 bases and J shed 7 bases, with 16 bases lying between them. CDR3 length equals 14 residues. The CDR3 DNA reads TGCGCCAGCAGTGATACTAGGACCCAATCGGAGCAGTACTTC. This sequence encodes CASSDTRTQSEQYF.

This chain's CDR3 is CARDSGPTYEQYF. CDR3 nucleotides: TGTGCCAGAGATAGCGGACCTACCTACGAGCAGTACTTC. V gene TRBV24-1 combines with J gene TRBJ2-7; D may be TRBD2 (6 bases). V was trimmed by 11 bases and J by 2 bases, leaving 15 bases between them. Germline V gives CDR1 KGHDR, CDR2 SFDVKD. This CDR3 contains 13 residues.

Concerning this clone: At the DNA level, this CDR3 is encoded by other sequences in the same sample as well. The chain links TRBV7-2 to TRBJ1-1, with a weak D call TRBD1 (5 bases). This CDR3 has 14 residues. Germline V gives CDR1 SGHTA, CDR2 FQGNSA. The V gene lost 4 bases and the J gene lost 0 bases, with 9 bases spanning the gap. Written as DNA, the CDR3 is TGTGCCAGCAGCTCAGGGACTGTGAACACTGAAGCTTTCTTT. This encodes CASSSGTVNTEAFF.

About this clone: A junction end diverges from the germline sequence, so it may reflect a read error. The chain couples TRBV30 to TRBJ2-7; a weak D match, TRBD1 (6 bases). Per germline, CDR1 GTSNPN and CDR2 SVGIG (reference sequence). The CDR3 consists of 13 residues. CDR3 in amino acids: CAWSGQPGHGSWF. The CDR3 region has the DNA TGTGCCTGGAGTGGACAACCGGGACATGGGTCGTGGTTC.

V and J are TRBV19 and TRBJ1-3; D gene unclear. The V end was cut by 9 bases, the J end by 0 bases, with 12 bases between. CDR3 length: 14 amino acids. Germline V CDR1 and CDR2: LNHDA, SQIVND (reference sequence). This CDR3 reads CASKQNPSGNTIYF. CDR3 in DNA: TGTGCCAGCAAACAGAACCCCTCTGGAAACACCATATATTTT.

In this sample, this clone turned up once. The rearrangement uses TRBV6-5 and TRBJ1-5, with D tentatively TRBD1 (5 bases). Germline V gene data show CDR1 as MNHEY and CDR2 as SVGAGI. The ends were cut back, 10 bases at V and 6 bases at J, with 10 bases in the middle. The CDR3 totals 11 residues. The CDR3 spells CATGFGQPQHF. The DNA for the CDR3 is TGTGCCACAGGGTTCGGTCAGCCCCAGCATTTT.

This clone showed up just once. The chain joins TRBV28 to TRBJ2-2; TRBD2 matches 7 bases. Germline V lookup: CDR1 MDHEN, CDR2 SYDVKM. The J segment lost 4 bases and the V segment lost 5 bases, leaving 10 bases of the junction unmatched. The CDR3 totals 16 residues. CDR3 in DNA: TGTGCCAGCAGTAGGAGAGCGGGGATTTTCACCGGGGAGCTGTTTTTT. It translates to CASSRRAGIFTGELFF.

The chain's CDR3 is CATSRSGESAYEQYF. The CDR3 DNA is TGTGCCACCAGCCGATCAGGGGAATCGGCCTACGAGCAGTACTTC. The chain uses TRBV15 and TRBJ2-7; possible D gene TRBD1, 6 bases. V was cut by 5 bases and J by 2 bases, with 16 bases left in between. CDR1 and CDR2 from the germline V gene are LNHNV and YYDKDF (reference sequence). The CDR3 is 15 amino acids.